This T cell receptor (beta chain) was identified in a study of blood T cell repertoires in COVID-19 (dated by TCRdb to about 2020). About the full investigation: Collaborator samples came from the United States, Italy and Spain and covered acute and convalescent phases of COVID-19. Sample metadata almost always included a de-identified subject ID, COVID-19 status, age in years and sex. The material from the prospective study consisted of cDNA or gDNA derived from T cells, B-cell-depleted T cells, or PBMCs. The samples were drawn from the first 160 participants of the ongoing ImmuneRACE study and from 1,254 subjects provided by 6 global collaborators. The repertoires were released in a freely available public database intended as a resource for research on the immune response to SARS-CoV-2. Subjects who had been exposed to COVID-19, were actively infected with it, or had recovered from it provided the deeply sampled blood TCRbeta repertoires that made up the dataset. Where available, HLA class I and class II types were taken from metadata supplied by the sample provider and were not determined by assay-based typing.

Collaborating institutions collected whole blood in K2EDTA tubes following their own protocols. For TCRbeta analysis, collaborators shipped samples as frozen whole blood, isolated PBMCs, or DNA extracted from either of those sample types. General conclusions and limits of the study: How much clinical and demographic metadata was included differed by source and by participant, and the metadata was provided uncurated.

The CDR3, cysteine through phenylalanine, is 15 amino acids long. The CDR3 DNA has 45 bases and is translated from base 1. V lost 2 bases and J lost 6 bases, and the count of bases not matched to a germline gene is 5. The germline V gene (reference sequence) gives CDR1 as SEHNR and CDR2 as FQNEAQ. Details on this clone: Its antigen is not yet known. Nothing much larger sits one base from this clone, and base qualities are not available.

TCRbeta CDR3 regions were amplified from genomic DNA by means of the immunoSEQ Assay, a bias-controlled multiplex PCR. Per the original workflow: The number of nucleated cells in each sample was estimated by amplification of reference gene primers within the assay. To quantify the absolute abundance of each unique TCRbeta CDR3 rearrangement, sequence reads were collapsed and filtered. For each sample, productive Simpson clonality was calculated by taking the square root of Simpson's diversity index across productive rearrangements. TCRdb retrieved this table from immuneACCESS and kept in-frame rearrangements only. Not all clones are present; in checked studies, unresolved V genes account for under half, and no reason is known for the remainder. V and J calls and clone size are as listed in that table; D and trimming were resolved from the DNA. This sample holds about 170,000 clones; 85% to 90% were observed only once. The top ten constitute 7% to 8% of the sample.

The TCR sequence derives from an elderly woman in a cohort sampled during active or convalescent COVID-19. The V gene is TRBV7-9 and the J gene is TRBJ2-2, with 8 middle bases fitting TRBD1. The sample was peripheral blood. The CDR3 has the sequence CASSLTGGNPGELFF. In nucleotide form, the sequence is TGTGCCAGCAGCTTAACAGGGGGAAACCCCGGGGAGCTGTTTTTT.